The 17 T cell receptor beta chains below were found in one sample sequenced in a study of cytomegalovirus exposure and HLA in healthy donors. PCR was performed using 60 Vbeta and 13 Jbeta primers. The protocol was immunoSEQ multiplex PCR, while the TCRdb copy is restricted to in-frame clones and leaves out a portion. This sample has fewer than 130,000 clones, with 79% found just once. Sequencing was done on a sample of PBMCs. The receptors shown here come from a woman between 40 and 55 years old in good health and CMV-seronegative.

The V gene is TRBV10-1, the J gene TRBJ2-7; a possible D gene is TRBD2 (5 bases). This CDR3 comprises 14 residues. Per the germline V gene, CDR1 is WNHNN and CDR2 is SYGVQD (reference sequence). V was trimmed by 0 bases and J by 0 bases, leaving 6 bases between them. The CDR3 region is CASSESGSSYEQYF. The CDR3 coding sequence is TGCGCCAGCAGTGAGTCAGGGAGCTCCTACGAGCAGTACTTC.

The gene calls are TRBV28 and TRBJ2-2; the D is unclear. The germline gives CDR1 MDHEN, CDR2 SYDVKM. With 1 base removed from V and 4 bases from J, the gap between germline ends came to 7 bases. The CDR3 length is 14 residues. CDR3: CASSLFGGTGELFF. Here the CDR3 DNA reads TGTGCCAGCAGTTTATTCGGCGGCACCGGGGAGCTGTTTTTT.

This chain joins TRBV28 and TRBJ1-5; 8 nucleotides align to TRBD1. This CDR3 region has 14 residues. Germline assignment: CDR1 MDHEN and CDR2 SYDVKM. V trimming: 7 bases; J trimming: 7 bases; junction bases outside the gene matches: 9. Here the CDR3 reads CASTDGQGGQPQHF. As DNA, the CDR3 is TGTGCCAGCACCGACGGACAGGGAGGGCAGCCCCAGCATTTT.

The chain combines TRBV29-1 with TRBJ2-1, with D unclear. CDR3 length: 8 residues. Germline CDR1 is SQVTM and CDR2 is ANQGSEA. Trimming left V 8 bases short and J 9 bases short, with 5 bases between. CDR3 amino acids: CSLGEQFF. The CDR3 DNA sequence: TGCAGCCTAGGTGAGCAGTTCTTC.

The chain couples TRBV7-9 to TRBJ1-3; D not resolved. The V gene's germline CDR1 is SEHNR and CDR2 FQNEAQ (reference sequence). CDR3 length equals 16 residues. V was cut by 1 base and J by 0 bases, with 10 bases left in between. The CDR3 sequence is CASSLGLGSSGNTIYF. The CDR3 DNA reads as TGTGCCAGCAGCTTAGGTCTCGGGAGCTCTGGAAACACCATATATTTT.

The rearrangement joins TRBV27 to TRBJ1-1; D gene uncertain. The germline V gene encodes CDR1 MNHEY and CDR2 SMNVEV (reference sequence). V lost 2 bases, J lost 1 base, and 5 bases lay in between. The CDR3 totals 13 residues. The CDR3 coding sequence is TGTGCCAGCAGTTTAGCGGAGAACACTGAAGCTTTCTTT. This translates into CASSLAENTEAFF.

The rearrangement joins TRBV9 to TRBJ2-2, with D maybe TRBD2 (6 bases). The V gene's germline CDR1 is SGDLS and CDR2 YYNGEE. The CDR3 has 15 amino acids. Trimming left V 0 bases short and J 3 bases short, with 9 bases between. The CDR3 is CASSVEGRHTGELFF. Written as DNA, the CDR3 is TGTGCCAGCAGCGTAGAGGGGAGGCACACCGGGGAGCTGTTTTTT.

This clone was seen only a few times. The chain recombines TRBV7-6 with TRBJ2-1; D may be TRBD2 (6 bases). Between the trimmed V and J ends, which lost 5 bases and 0 bases, there was a span of 14 bases. The germline V gene has CDR1 SGHVS and CDR2 FNYEAQ. This CDR3 contains 16 residues. This CDR3 is CASSPFSGYSYNEQFF. CDR3 sequence (DNA): TGTGCCAGCAGCCCTTTTAGCGGTTACTCCTACAATGAGCAGTTCTTC.

The rearrangement uses TRBV28 and TRBJ2-7; 11 nucleotides align to TRBD2. J lost 0 bases, V lost 6 bases, and 1 base had no gene match. Germline V gives CDR1 MDHEN, CDR2 SYDVKM. This CDR3 contains 14 residues. CDR3 nucleotide sequence: TGTGCCAGCAGAACTAGCGGGAGCTCCTACGAGCAGTACTTC. This encodes CASRTSGSSYEQYF.

The V call is TRBV18, the J call TRBJ1-4; 9 bases are a match to TRBD1. The CDR3 is 15 amino acids. Germline V gene data show CDR1 as KGHSH and CDR2 as LQKENI. V shed 3 bases and J 10 bases; nucleotides not matched to a gene: 9. The DNA for the CDR3 is TGTGCCAGCTCACCGCGACAGGGGGGTCTTGGAAAACTGTTTTTT. It encodes CASSPRQGGLGKLFF.

The chain recombines TRBV6-1 with TRBJ2-7; D is uncertain. CDR3 size: 12 residues. Trimming stripped 6 bases from V and 3 bases from J, with 9 bases between. Germline values: CDR1 MNHNS, CDR2 SASEGT. The CDR3 spells CASRSTGYEQYF. In DNA form, the CDR3 reads TGTGCCAGCAGATCGACTGGCTACGAGCAGTACTTC.

This CDR3 reads CASSTTGNQPQHF. Written as DNA, the CDR3 is TGTGCCAGCAGCACCACAGGGAACCAGCCCCAGCATTTT. The chain uses TRBV11-2 and TRBJ1-5; D perhaps matches TRBD1 (6 bases). V was clipped by 5 bases and J by 7 bases, with 12 bases between them. This CDR3 comprises 13 residues. In germline, CDR1 is SGHAT, CDR2 FQNNGV. The variable domain in full, completed from reference TRBV11-2 and TRBJ1-5, reads EAGVAQSPRYKIIEKRQSVAFWCNPISGHATLYWYQQILGQGPKLLIQFQNNGVVDDSQLPKDRFSAERLKGVDSTLKIQPAKLEDSAVYLCASSTTGNQPQHFGDGTRLSIL.

The chain has TRBV28 and TRBJ1-4, with D possibly being TRBD1 (5 bases). The CDR3 is 16 residues long. With 3 bases removed from V and 6 bases from J, the gap between germline ends came to 17 bases. Per the germline V gene, CDR1 is MDHEN and CDR2 is SYDVKM. DNA for the CDR3: TGTGCCAGCAGTTTGGGAGGGGCTCTTGGGGATGAAAAACTGTTTTTT. It is translated as CASSLGGALGDEKLFF.

The rearrangement links TRBV2 to TRBJ2-1, with 8 bases aligning to TRBD2. J lost 8 bases, V lost 5 bases, and 8 bases had no gene match. This CDR3 comprises 14 residues. CDR1 and CDR2 (germline): SNHLY, FYNNEI. This CDR3 is CASSTLAGIDEQFF. CDR3 DNA sequence: TGTGCCAGCAGTACCCTAGCGGGTATCGATGAGCAGTTCTTC.

The genes are TRBV19 and TRBJ2-2; no firm D call. Germline loops: CDR1 LNHDA, CDR2 SQIVND (reference sequence). The length of the CDR3 is 12 residues. V was cut by 9 bases and J by 4 bases, with 9 bases left in between. Here the CDR3 DNA reads TGTGCCAGCCATCCGAGCACCGGGGAGCTGTTTTTT. This sequence encodes CASHPSTGELFF.

The chain employs TRBV7-9 and TRBJ2-5; 7 nucleotides line up with TRBD1. The J call is doubtful: the DNA matches TRBJ2-7 better. CDR3 length: 12 residues. CDR1 is SEHNR and CDR2 is FQNEAQ in the germline V gene (reference sequence). The CDR3 here is CASRVGGDEQYF. For the CDR3, the DNA is TGTGCCAGCAGGGTAGGGGGCGACGAGCAGTACTTC.

The rearrangement joins TRBV29-1 to TRBJ1-5; D perhaps matches TRBD1 (6 bases). Trimming took off 4 bases at V and 4 bases at J, with 11 bases between the two ends. Germline V lookup: CDR1 SQVTM, CDR2 ANQGSEA. CDR3 length: 13 residues. CDR3 coding DNA: TGCAGCGTTGGGTGGCAGGGGAATCAGCCCCAGCATTTT. It translates to CSVGWQGNQPQHF.